This T cell receptor beta chain comes out of a study of blood T cell repertoires in COVID-19. Looking at the study overall: Researchers got acute and convalescent COVID-19 samples from the United States, Italy and Spain. The cDNA or gDNA used as material had been derived from T cells, B-cell-depleted T cells, or PBMCs.

This clone was counted a single time. This CDR3 is built from 11 residues. Germline V gene lookup returns CDR1 GTSNPN and CDR2 SVGIG (reference sequence). V was trimmed by 3 bases and J by 8 bases, leaving 10 bases between them. The authors' processing: Reference gene primer amplification gave nucleated cell count estimates. The assay was immunoSEQ multiplex PCR, and TCRdb's table has in-frame clones only and misses some. D and trimming were read from the DNA, whereas the V and J calls and clone size are those reported in that table. The table has 250,000 to 300,000 clones, over 70% seen once. The specimen sequenced was peripheral blood. The sequence was obtained from a man aged 80 or over with acute or convalescent COVID-19. This rearrangement joins TRBV30 to TRBJ1-1; D perhaps matches TRBD1 (6 bases). CDR3 in amino acids: CAWSLTGEAFF. DNA for the CDR3: TGTGCCTGGAGCCTTACAGGGGAAGCTTTCTTT.